Below are 16 T cell receptor beta chains sequenced from a single sample in a study of response to subunit inactivated influenza vaccine. Each CDR3 protein gets one entry after TCRdb re-called the RT-PCR reads with MiXCR. The data contain under 800,000 distinct CDR3 sequences, more than 11% of them singletons. This material consisted of PBMCs from blood, taken 14 days before vaccination. These receptors all stem from a man aged 45-60 years who received an inactivated influenza vaccine.

The chain uses TRBV11-2 and TRBJ2-7; 10 positions match TRBD2. Germline trimming cut 1 base from V and 3 bases from J; bases unmatched to any gene: 6. The germline CDR1 and CDR2 sequences are SGHAT and FQNNGV. This CDR3 has 16 amino acids. The CDR3 region has the DNA TGTGCCAGCAGCTTAGGAGGGCTAGCGGGAGTCTACGAGCAGTACTTC. Encoded protein: CASSLGGLAGVYEQYF.

The chain links TRBV14 to TRBJ1-6; D call uncertain. The CDR3 length is 14 residues. Germline-derived CDR1 and CDR2 are SGHDN and FVKESK. V was trimmed by 2 bases and J by 2 bases, leaving 4 bases between them. This CDR3 reads CASSQRPYNSPLHF. The CDR3 DNA sequence: TGTGCCAGCAGCCAACGACCCTATAATTCACCCCTCCACTTT.

The chain uses TRBV20-1 and TRBJ2-3; D could derive from TRBD1 or TRBD2 (5 bases each). The CDR3 is 13 amino acids. Germline V gene lookup returns CDR1 DFQATT and CDR2 SNEGSKA (reference sequence). CDR3 coding DNA: TGCAGCGTCTATCGGGGCAGCACAGATACGCAGTATTTT. Residues: CSVYRGSTDTQYF.

This clonotype appeared many times. The CDR3 loop is CATSYRTTDTQYF. CDR3 DNA: TGTGCCACCTCGTACAGGACCACAGATACGCAGTATTTT. The gene calls are TRBV15 and TRBJ2-3; TRBD1 might be the D (5 bases). Germline V gene sequence: CDR1 LNHNV, CDR2 YYDKDF (reference sequence). The CDR3 loop spans 13 amino acids. V was clipped by 8 bases and J by 2 bases, with 11 bases between them.

This chain joins TRBV24-1 and TRBJ2-5, with D maybe TRBD2 (6 bases). The CDR3 covers 16 residues. V lost 0 bases and J 4 bases, leaving 14 bases between the germline ends. Germline CDR1 is KGHDR and CDR2 is SFDVKD. DNA for the CDR3: TGTGCCACCAGTGATTTGAACGGGGGACCGAGAGAGACCCAGTACTTC. Its protein is CATSDLNGGPRETQYF.

This clonotype appeared many times. The V gene is TRBV7-2, the J gene TRBJ2-2; the match to TRBD2 covers 7 bases. Trimming removed 8 bases from V and 3 bases from J; junction bases left unmatched: 9. The CDR3 length is 15 residues. Germline loops: CDR1 SGHTA, CDR2 FQGNSA. The chain's CDR3 is CASAKVAGDTGELFF. The CDR3 coding sequence is TGTGCCAGCGCCAAGGTGGCGGGAGACACCGGGGAGCTGTTTTTT.

This clonotype appeared a few times. The chain has TRBV20-1 and TRBJ2-1; 8 bases line up with TRBD2. The germline gives CDR1 DFQATT, CDR2 SNEGSKA (reference sequence). The CDR3 sequence is 13 residues long. J gave up 6 bases and V 5 bases, and 6 bases lay outside the gene matches. CDR3 in DNA: TGCAGTGCTTTTAGCGGGAAGAGCAATGAGCAGTTCTTC. Its translation: CSAFSGKSNEQFF.

The V and J genes are TRBV12-3 or TRBV12-4 and TRBJ2-3; TRBD1 matches 10 bases. The CDR3 totals 17 residues. The ends lost 5 bases at V and 3 bases at J; junction bases unmatched: 11. The CDR3 DNA sequence: TGTGCCAGCAGTCTTATAGGGGACAGGGGTATAACAGATACGCAGTATTTT. Its translation: CASSLIGDRGITDTQYF.

This clonotype was seen a handful of times. The J gene is TRBJ2-7, the V gene TRBV9, with unresolved D. The CDR3 covers 15 residues. V was trimmed by 3 bases and J by 0 bases, leaving 13 bases between them. Germline CDR1 reads SGDLS; CDR2 reads YYNGEE. The CDR3 reads CASSAGLGYSYEQYF. CDR3 in DNA: TGTGCCAGCAGCGCGGGTCTTGGATACTCCTACGAGCAGTACTTC.

This clonotype was counted ten times or more. This sequence joins TRBV7-2 and TRBJ2-7; 7 bases agree with TRBD2. The CDR3 has 15 amino acids. V shed 3 bases, J shed 4 bases, and the junction held 9 bases outside the gene matches. Per the germline V gene, CDR1 is SGHTA and CDR2 is FQGNSA. For the CDR3, the DNA is TGTGCCAGCAGCTTGCAGGGAGGGCCGGGATACGAGCAGTACTTC. Translating it yields CASSLQGGPGYEQYF.

This clonotype was seen only a few times. This chain links TRBV24-1 with TRBJ2-7; the D gene is possibly TRBD2 (5 bases). The ends were cut back, 0 bases at V and 3 bases at J, with 17 bases in the middle. The CDR3 length is 17 residues. Germline V gene lookup returns CDR1 KGHDR and CDR2 SFDVKD. This CDR3 is CATSDLSAMGSYYEQYF. The DNA for the CDR3 is TGTGCCACCAGTGATTTGTCAGCTATGGGGAGTTACTACGAGCAGTACTTC.

This clonotype was detected only a few times. The chain links TRBV20-1 to TRBJ2-5; possibly TRBD2 for D (6 bases). This CDR3 spans 15 amino acids. Trimming shortened V by 3 bases and J by 5 bases, and 19 bases separated the two germline ends. Germline V lookup: CDR1 DFQATT, CDR2 SNEGSKA (reference sequence). CDR3: CSARAFLEGTETQYF. The CDR3 nucleotides read TGCAGTGCTAGGGCCTTCTTGGAGGGTACGGAGACCCAGTACTTC.

The chain couples TRBV20-1 to TRBJ2-7; TRBD2 agrees at 10 bases. Germline CDR1 and CDR2: DFQATT and SNEGSKA (reference sequence). CDR3 length: 14 residues. V gave up 2 bases and J gave up 7 bases; unmatched junction bases: 8. CDR3 sequence reads: CSARTSGGAGEQYF. The DNA for the CDR3 is TGCAGTGCTAGAACCAGCGGGGGGGCCGGGGAGCAGTACTTC.

This clonotype was detected a few times. The chain employs TRBV6-5 and TRBJ2-1; D not resolved. Germline-derived CDR1 and CDR2 are MNHEY and SVGAGI. The V gene lost 8 bases and the J gene lost 2 bases, with 4 bases spanning the gap. CDR3 length: 11 amino acids. The CDR3 loop reads CASRTYNEQFF. The CDR3 nucleotides are TGTGCCAGCCGGACCTACAATGAGCAGTTCTTC.

The chain joins TRBV29-1 to TRBJ2-1; perhaps TRBD1 as D (6 bases). V was clipped by 4 bases and J by 1 base, with 11 bases between them. This CDR3 contains 14 residues. Germline CDR1 is SQVTM and CDR2 is ANQGSEA. CDR3 in amino acids: CSVGSQGSYNEQFF. The DNA of the CDR3 is TGCAGCGTTGGCTCACAGGGATCCTACAATGAGCAGTTCTTC.

Ten or more counts support this clonotype. This chain connects TRBV4-2 to TRBJ2-2; either TRBD1 or TRBD2 may supply D (5 bases each). In germline, CDR1 is LGHNA, CDR2 YNFKEQ. The CDR3 spans 14 residues. V lost 2 bases, J lost 7 bases, and 11 bases lay in between. For the CDR3, the DNA is TGTGCCAGCAGCCAACTCGGGACCGACGGGGAGCTGTTTTTT. As protein: CASSQLGTDGELFF.